The T cell receptor beta chain described here comes from a study of shared clonotypes between healthy human individuals. Across the study: CD4 naive and CD4 memory each took three plates per donor, while CD8 naive took two and CD8 memory one. The study's findings and limits: Clonotypes shared by all four donors outscored non-shared clonotypes in generation probability. It was observed that 5% to 6% of naive CD4 clonotypes were shared across four donors.

As originally analysed: ImmunoSEQ only sent back junction sequences with no quality scores, so filtering was done differently. Using immunoSEQ multiplex PCR, the repertoire was profiled, and TCRdb retains in-frame clones only, with some absent. The V and J calls and clone size are taken from that table; D and trimming were inferred from the DNA. The sample has some 2,500,000 clones, 93% seen once; the top ten hold around 0.37%. With regard to this clone: Antigen unknown.

The sample consisted of naive CD4+ T cells from PBMCs. Sample subset: CD45RA+ positively selected. The sequence was collected from a man aged 18 to 30 in good health. Some clones in this sample may be carry-over from other donors' samples.

The chain's CDR3 is CASSASGTGGEETQYF. CDR3 nucleotide sequence: TGTGCCAGCAGTGCATCCGGGACAGGGGGGGAAGAGACCCAGTACTTC. J is TRBJ2-5 and V is TRBV25-1; 11 nucleotides line up with TRBD1. The CDR3 loop spans 16 amino acids. V lost 4 bases, J lost 3 bases, and 7 bases stayed unmatched. Per germline, CDR1 MGHDK and CDR2 SYGVNS. Using reference TRBV25-1 and TRBJ2-5 for the parts outside the CDR3, the full variable domain is EADIYQTPRYLVIGTGKKITLECSQTMGHDKMYWYQQDPGMELHLIHYSYGVNSTEKGDLSSESTVSRIRTEHFPLTLESARPSHTSQYLCASSASGTGGEETQYFGPGTRLLVL.